A selection of T cell receptor beta chains follows, all from one sample in a study of neoadjuvant nivolumab and ipilimumab in lung cancer. TCRdb's table, derived via immunoSEQ multiplex PCR, lists solely in-frame clones and lacks some. Among fewer than 20,000 clones listed, 60% to 80% were seen once. Sample: tumor tissue, taken after neoadjuvant nivolumab, alone or with ipilimumab, at or shortly before surgery. These receptors came from an adult with non-small cell lung cancer. Both conserved end residues are part of each CDR3. Fields, in order: clone size, D gene, J gene, V gene, CDR3 DNA, CDR3 protein. D genes are given only for firm matches. Only some rows state a clone size, as once, few, many or a class for expanded clones.

>-|-|TRBJ2-7|TRBV7-8
TGTGCCAGCAGCTTGAGGCCCCATGCCTCCGAGCAGTACTTC
CASSLRPHASEQYF
>-|-|TRBJ1-1|TRBV29-1
TGCAGCGTTGAAAAACCATGGACACCCGCAAAGACTGAAGCTTTCTTT
CSVEKPWTPAKTEAFF
>-|-|TRBJ2-2|TRBV7-9
TGTGCCAGCAGCACGAGCGCGGGGGAGCTGTTTTTT
CASSTSAGELFF
>-|-|TRBJ2-7|TRBV5-6
TGTGCCAGCAGCTTGGGGGGGAGGAACGAGCAGTACTTC
CASSLGGRNEQYF
>-|TRBD1|TRBJ2-7|TRBV30
TGTGCCTGGAGTGAGGGACAGCTAACCTACGAGCAGTACTTC
CAWSEGQLTYEQYF
>-|-|TRBJ2-7|TRBV5-1
TGCGCCAGCAGCTCCGCCCCAACGGTGGGCGTCGAGCAGTACTTC
CASSSAPTVGVEQYF
>-|-|TRBJ1-2|TRBV18
TGTGCCAGCTCACCACCCCGAGATTGGGCTAACTATGGCTACACCTTC
CASSPPRDWANYGYTF
>-|-|TRBJ2-2|TRBV7-9
TGTGCCAGCAGCTTAGCTCTTTCGAACACCGGGGAGCTGTTTTTT
CASSLALSNTGELFF
>-|-|TRBJ1-4|TRBV5-1
TGCGCCAGCAGCTTAAGGGGGTCCGGGGAAGAAAAACTGTTTTTT
CASSLRGSGEEKLFF
>-|-|TRBJ1-2|TRBV29-1
TGCAGCGTGACAAAGGGGAACTATGGCTACACCTTC
CSVTKGNYGYTF
>-|TRBD1|TRBJ1-5|TRBV7-9
TGTGCCAGCAGCTTAGGAAGAGGGCAGGGGGCCGGTCAGCCCCAGCATTTT
CASSLGRGQGAGQPQHF
>few|-|TRBJ2-7|TRBV14
TGTGCCAGCAGCCTCGACAGACTAGGCGAGCAGTACTTC
CASSLDRLGEQYF
>few|-|TRBJ2-5|TRBV7-9
TGTGCCAGCAGCTTAGTGGTAGGGATCCAAGAGACCCAGTACTTC
CASSLVVGIQETQYF
>-|TRBD1|TRBJ2-7|TRBV7-4
TGTGCCAGCAGCCGCGACAGGGACTACGAGCAGTACTTC
CASSRDRDYEQYF
>-|-|TRBJ1-1|TRBV5-6
TGTGCCAGCAGCTTCCGGGCCTTGGGGACTGAAGCTTTCTTT
CASSFRALGTEAFF
>-|TRBD2|TRBJ2-3|TRBV7-3
TGTGCCAGCAAAGACACGGGGGGAGATACGCAGTATTTT
CASKDTGGDTQYF
>-|-|TRBJ1-5|TRBV5-5
TGTGCCAGCAGCTTGGGAATGGGGGCTCAGCCCCAGCATTTT
CASSLGMGAQPQHF
>-|TRBD2|TRBJ2-2|TRBV7-9
TGTGCCAGCTCCGGGGGGGCGAACACCGGGGAGCTGTTTTTT
CASSGGANTGELFF
>few|TRBD2|TRBJ2-1|TRBV5-1
TGCGCCAGCAGCCCAGGACTAGCGGGGGGGTACAATGAGCAGTTCTTC
CASSPGLAGGYNEQFF
>few|-|TRBJ2-7|TRBV28
TGTGCCAGCAGTTTAGGGGCTGGGGGAGGCGACGAGCAGTACTTC
CASSLGAGGGDEQYF
>-|TRBD1|TRBJ1-2|TRBV7-6
TGTGCCAGCAGCCACTCCCGGGACAGGGGTCTCGGGGGCTACACCTTC
CASSHSRDRGLGGYTF
>once|TRBD2|TRBJ2-4|TRBV7-9
TGTGCCAGCAGCTTAGACGGGGGGAACATTCAGTACTTC
CASSLDGGNIQYF
>few|-|TRBJ1-2|TRBV7-9
TGTGCCAGCAGCTTAGACAGTACAGGAAGGTATGGCTACACCTTC
CASSLDSTGRYGYTF
>-|-|TRBJ2-7|TRBV5-1
TGCGCCAGCAGCTTTGAAGGGCAGGGGTCCCAGTACTTC
CASSFEGQGSQYF
>once|TRBD1|TRBJ2-5|TRBV5-1
TGCGCCAGCAGGAAGGGACAGGGGGGGAAAGAGACCCAGTACTTC
CASRKGQGGKETQYF
>-|-|TRBJ2-3|TRBV7-9
TGTGCCAGCAGCTTACGTGGAAAGGCAGATACGCAGTATTTT
CASSLRGKADTQYF
>-|TRBD1|TRBJ1-2|TRBV15
TGTGCCACCAGCAGAGTGGGGGACAGGAGTAACTATGGCTACACCTTC
CATSRVGDRSNYGYTF
>few|-|TRBJ1-5|TRBV20-1
TGCAGTGCTGCCGGGGAGAAGCCCCAGCATTTT
CSAAGEKPQHF
>-|-|TRBJ1-3|TRBV2
TGTGCCAGCAGTGCGGGGGGAAACACCATATATTTT
CASSAGGNTIYF
>-|-|TRBJ2-2|TRBV5-1
TGCGCCAGCAGCGGTGGATGGGACGGGGAGCTGTTTTTT
CASSGGWDGELFF
>-|TRBD1|TRBJ2-6|TRBV7-2
TGTGCCAGCAGCTCTTCGGGACAGGGAGGATTTGGGGCCAACGTCCTGACTTTC
CASSSSGQGGFGANVLTF
>-|-|TRBJ2-6|TRBV5-8
TGTGCCAGCGTAATGTATATCCACACAAAGTCGGGCCAACGTCTGACTTTC
CASVMYIHTKSGQRLTF
>-|-|TRBJ2-1|TRBV30
TGTGCCCGCGGAGGGCGATCCTACAATGAGCAGTTCTTC
CARGGRSYNEQFF
>-|-|TRBJ1-2|TRBV6-6
TGTGCCAGCAGTTACTCGAGGCAAGACTATGGCTACACCTTC
CASSYSRQDYGYTF
>-|-|TRBJ1-2|TRBV7-9
TGTGCCAGCAGCTTAGGGGGGTCTAACTATGGCTACACCTTC
CASSLGGSNYGYTF
>-|-|TRBJ2-1|TRBV7-2
TGTGCCAGCAGCTTGGTAAGAGGAGTTGGCAATGAGCAGTTCTTC
CASSLVRGVGNEQFF
>-|TRBD1|TRBJ1-1|TRBV5-4
TGTGCCAGCAGCCCCGAGGAGGGGGCCTCCACTGAAGCTTTCTTT
CASSPEEGASTEAFF
>-|-|TRBJ1-1|TRBV6-1
TGTGCCAGCAGTGCACAGGGCCGTGAAGCTTTCTTT
CASSAQGREAFF
>-|TRBD2|TRBJ2-3|TRBV2
TGTGCCAGCGGAAGCGAGAGCGGGGGGCTCGGCGATACGCAGTATTTT
CASGSESGGLGDTQYF
>-|-|TRBJ2-1|TRBV14
TGTGCCAGCAGCCAAGAGCCCTTCCCCACAGGAAAGGAGTTCTTC
CASSQEPFPTGKEFF
>-|-|TRBJ1-6|TRBV6-1
TGTGCCAGCAGTACATCAGGGAGTTCACCCCTCCACTTT
CASSTSGSSPLHF
>-|TRBD1|TRBJ1-5|TRBV27
TGTGCCAGCAGTTATCAGGGACAGGGTCAGCCCCAGCATTTT
CASSYQGQGQPQHF
>-|-|TRBJ1-2|TRBV18
TGTGCCAGCTCACCGACGACCCTGCTCGACTATGGCTACACCTTC
CASSPTTLLDYGYTF
>-|-|TRBJ1-1|TRBV7-6
TGTGCCAGCAGCCCGGGAGGGCGTACTGAAGCTTTCTTT
CASSPGGRTEAFF
>-|TRBD1|TRBJ2-1|TRBV15
TGTGCCACCATGAACCGGGACAGGGTTCGTGTTGAGCAGTTCTTC
CATMNRDRVRVEQFF
>-|TRBD1|TRBJ2-4|TRBV7-2
TGTGCCAGCAGCCCGGACAGGGATCGGATTCAGTACTTC
CASSPDRDRIQYF
>few|TRBD2|TRBJ2-7|TRBV5-4
TGTGCCAGCAGCTTGGGGCTAGCGGGCCAATACGAGCAGTACTTC
CASSLGLAGQYEQYF
>few|-|TRBJ1-4|TRBV7-9
TGTGCCAGCAGCTCGTCGAGGGCTAATGAAAAACTGTTTTTT
CASSSSRANEKLFF
>once|-|TRBJ2-3|TRBV5-6
TGTGCCAGCAGTTCAGGAAGATGGACGGACGTACTTTCCACAGATACGCAGTATTTT
CASSSGRWTDVLSTDTQYF
>-|TRBD2|TRBJ2-7|TRBV7-2
TGTGCCAGCAGCTTGAAGGCGGGGGGGCCGACCCAGGGATACGAGCAGTACTTC
CASSLKAGGPTQGYEQYF